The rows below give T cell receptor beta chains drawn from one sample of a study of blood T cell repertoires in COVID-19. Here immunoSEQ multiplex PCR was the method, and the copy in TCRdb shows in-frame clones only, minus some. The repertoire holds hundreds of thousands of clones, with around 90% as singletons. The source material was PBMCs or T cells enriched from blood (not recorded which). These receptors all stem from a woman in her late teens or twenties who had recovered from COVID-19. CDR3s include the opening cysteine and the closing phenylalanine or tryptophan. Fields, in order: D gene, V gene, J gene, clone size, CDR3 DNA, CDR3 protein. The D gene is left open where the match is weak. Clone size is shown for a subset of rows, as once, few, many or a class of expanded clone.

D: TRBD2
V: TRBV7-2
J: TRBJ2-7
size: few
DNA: TGTGCCAGCAGCTTAGACGGGAGGATGCGGCGCGAGCAGTACTTC
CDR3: CASSLDGRMRREQYF

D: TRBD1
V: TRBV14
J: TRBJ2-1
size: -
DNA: TGTGCCAGCAGCTTCCGGACAGGGGTCACCTACAATGAGCAGTTCTTC
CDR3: CASSFRTGVTYNEQFF

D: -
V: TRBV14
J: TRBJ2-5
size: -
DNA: TGTGCCAGCAGCCAATACAGTGGTCGAGAGACCCAGTACTTC
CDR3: CASSQYSGRETQYF

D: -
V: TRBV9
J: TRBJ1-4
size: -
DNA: TGTGCCAGCAGCGAGGGGTACGGGACTCAACTGTTTTTT
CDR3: CASSEGYGTQLFF

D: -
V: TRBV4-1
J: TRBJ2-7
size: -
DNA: TGCGCCAGCAGCCCAGGGGTCACACACGAGCAGTACTTC
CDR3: CASSPGVTHEQYF

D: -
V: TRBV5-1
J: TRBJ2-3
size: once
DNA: TGCGCCAGCAGCTCTCTAGACCTCACAGATACGCAGTATTTT
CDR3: CASSSLDLTDTQYF

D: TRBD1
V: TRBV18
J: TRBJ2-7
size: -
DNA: TGTGCCAGCTCACCCGGGACAGGGGGAGGCAGGGGCTCCTACGAGCAGTACTTC
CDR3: CASSPGTGGGRGSYEQYF

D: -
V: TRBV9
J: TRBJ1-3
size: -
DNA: TGTGCCAGCAGCTCGACTAGCTCTGGAAACACCATATATTTT
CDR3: CASSSTSSGNTIYF

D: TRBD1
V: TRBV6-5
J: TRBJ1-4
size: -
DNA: TGTGCCAGCAGTTTGACAGGGGGTTTGGATGAAAAACTGTTTTTT
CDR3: CASSLTGGLDEKLFF

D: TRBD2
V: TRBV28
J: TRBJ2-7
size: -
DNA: TGTGCCAGCAGCCTCTTACTAGCGGGAGGCACTCCTTCCTACGAGCAGTACTTC
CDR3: CASSLLLAGGTPSYEQYF

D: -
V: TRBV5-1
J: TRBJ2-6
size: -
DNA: TGCGCCAGCAGCTTGGACAGCTCTGGGGCCAACGTCCTGACTTTC
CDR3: CASSLDSSGANVLTF

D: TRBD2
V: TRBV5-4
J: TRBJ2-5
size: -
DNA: TGTGCCAGCAGCACCCAACTAGCGGGAGAAAAAGAGACCCAGTACTTC
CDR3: CASSTQLAGEKETQYF

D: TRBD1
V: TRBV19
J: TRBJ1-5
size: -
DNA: TGTGCCACCTGGGACAGAGACTCAAGGCCCCAGCATTTT
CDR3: CATWDRDSRPQHF

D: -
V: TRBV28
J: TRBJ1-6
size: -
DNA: TGTGCCAGCAGAAAATCCGGAGGGTTTGGCTCACCCCTCCACTTT
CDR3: CASRKSGGFGSPLHF

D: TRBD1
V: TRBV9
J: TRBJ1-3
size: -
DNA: TGTGCCAGCAGCTCAATCGGGACAGCTAGAAACACCATATATTTT
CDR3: CASSSIGTARNTIYF

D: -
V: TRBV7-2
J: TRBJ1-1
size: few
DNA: TGTGCCAGCAGCTTAGCCCCGACAGGTATTGAAGCTTTCTTT
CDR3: CASSLAPTGIEAFF

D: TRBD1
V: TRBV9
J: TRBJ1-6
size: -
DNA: TGTGCCAGCAGCGTAGGAGGGGGCGCTTCACCCCTCCACTTT
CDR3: CASSVGGGASPLHF

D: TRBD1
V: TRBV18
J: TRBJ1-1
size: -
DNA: TGTGCCAGCTCACCATGGGGACAGGGGGGGTCTGAAGCTTTCTTT
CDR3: CASSPWGQGGSEAFF

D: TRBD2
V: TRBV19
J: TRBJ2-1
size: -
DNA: TGTGCCAGTAGTATGGGACTAGCGGGGGGGTTCTATGAGCAGTTCTTC
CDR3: CASSMGLAGGFYEQFF

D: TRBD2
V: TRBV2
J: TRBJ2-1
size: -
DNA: TGTGCCAGCGGACTAGCGTGGTCCTACAATGAGCAGTTCTTC
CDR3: CASGLAWSYNEQFF

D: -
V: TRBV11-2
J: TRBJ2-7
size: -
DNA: TGTGCCAGCAGCTTAGCTGGGGCGCCGGCCTACGAGCAGTACTTC
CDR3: CASSLAGAPAYEQYF

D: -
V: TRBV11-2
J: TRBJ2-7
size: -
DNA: TGTGCCAGCAGCCCGGACAGAATGATTAACGAGCAGTACTTC
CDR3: CASSPDRMINEQYF